These T cell receptor beta chains were read from a single sample in a study of T cells after somatic rescue of genetic block. Sequenced by immunoSEQ multiplex PCR; TCRdb stores in-frame clones only, minus some. The sample includes 68,000 or so clones, just under 95% of them seen just once. What was sequenced was peripheral blood mononuclear cells (PBMCs). These receptors originate from a man aged 35 to 55. Each CDR3 is given with its conserved first and last residue. D genes are given only for firm matches. Clone size is not always given. Where it is, it says once, few, many or a class for expanded clones.

d_gene	v_gene	j_gene	abundance	CDR3aa	CDR3nt
.	TRBV18	TRBJ2-7	.	CASSPPTAYEQYF	TGTGCCAGCTCACCCCCGACAGCGTACGAGCAGTACTTC
.	TRBV6-5	TRBJ2-3	.	CASRGADTQYF	TGTGCCAGCAGGGGAGCAGATACGCAGTATTTT
TRBD1	TRBV10-3	TRBJ2-3	.	CAIRSGTGPDTQYF	TGTGCCATCAGGTCCGGGACAGGCCCAGATACGCAGTATTTT
.	TRBV5-6	TRBJ1-5	once	CASSLGVLGRDNQPQHF	TGTGCCAGCAGCTTGGGGGTTCTGGGCAGGGATAATCAGCCCCAGCATTTT
.	TRBV4-1	TRBJ1-5	.	CASSQAPSNQPQHF	TGCGCCAGCAGCCAAGCGCCGAGCAATCAGCCCCAGCATTTT
TRBD1	TRBV29-1	TRBJ1-1	.	CSVTGGADSHEAFF	TGCAGCGTTACAGGGGGCGCCGATTCACATGAAGCTTTCTTT
TRBD2	TRBV9	TRBJ2-7	.	CASSVSGLAGYEQYF	TGTGCCAGCAGCGTCTCGGGACTAGCGGGTTACGAGCAGTACTTC
.	TRBV13	TRBJ2-3	once	CASSPHRDEYTDTQYF	TGTGCCAGCAGCCCTCACCGGGACGAATACACAGATACGCAGTATTTT
TRBD1	TRBV27	TRBJ2-5	.	CASSTLGQGGETQYF	TGTGCCAGCAGTACACTCGGACAGGGGGGAGAGACCCAGTACTTC
TRBD2	TRBV9	TRBJ2-1	.	CASSVGFGGNEQFF	TGTGCCAGCAGCGTAGGCTTCGGGGGGAATGAGCAGTTCTTC
.	TRBV5-6	TRBJ2-7	few	CASSLDWGQKQYF	TGTGCCAGCAGCTTGGATTGGGGGCAGAAGCAGTACTTC
.	TRBV15	TRBJ2-1	.	CATRFRTTDNEQFF	TGTGCCACCAGGTTTCGGACCACGGACAATGAGCAGTTCTTC
.	TRBV11-3	TRBJ2-7	.	CASSLDRGVQYF	TGTGCCAGCAGCTTAGATAGGGGCGTCCAGTACTTC
TRBD2	TRBV19	TRBJ2-7	.	CASSISGGRDEQYF	TGTGCCAGTAGTATATCGGGAGGGCGCGACGAGCAGTACTTC
.	TRBV6-1	TRBJ2-1	.	CASRGDFEQFF	TGTGCCAGCAGGGGGGACTTTGAGCAGTTCTTC
.	TRBV5-1	TRBJ2-7	.	CASSLSAGPYEQYF	TGCGCCAGCAGTCTTTCGGCAGGTCCCTACGAGCAGTACTTC
.	TRBV6-5	TRBJ1-5	.	CASSAQGRGNQPQHF	TGTGCCAGCAGTGCACAGGGTCGGGGCAATCAGCCCCAGCATTTT
.	TRBV5-4	TRBJ1-4	.	CASSSPRANEKLFF	TGTGCCAGCAGCTCACCCAGGGCGAATGAAAAACTGTTTTTT
.	TRBV4-3	TRBJ1-6	.	CASSLTSGVRSPLHF	TGCGCCAGCAGTCTAACATCGGGGGTTCGTTCACCCCTCCACTTT
.	TRBV11-2	TRBJ1-1	.	CASSLDRGMGAFF	TGTGCCAGCAGCTTAGATCGAGGGATGGGAGCTTTCTTT
.	TRBV4-1	TRBJ2-2	few	CASSQDRGVGELFF	TGCGCCAGCAGCCAAGATAGGGGGGTTGGGGAGCTGTTTTTT
TRBD1	TRBV10-3	TRBJ1-4	.	CAISTQDREDEKLFF	TGTGCCATCAGTACACAGGACAGGGAGGATGAAAAACTGTTTTTT